Each of the 24 T cell receptor beta chains below was sequenced from the same sample in a study of identical twins. Via MiXCR, TCRdb re-called the 5' RACE reads, giving one row per CDR3 protein. The repertoire holds more than 1.5 million distinct CDR3 sequences, with roughly a third as singletons. Input material: cord blood. The receptors were gathered from a newborn girl in good health.

The V gene is TRBV25-1, the J gene TRBJ2-1; 7 bases are a match to TRBD2. CDR1 and CDR2 from the germline V gene are MGHDK and SYGVNS. V dropped 6 bases and J dropped 1; count of bases not matched to a gene: 6. CDR3 length: 15 residues. CDR3 nucleotides: TGTGCCAGCAGCCGGAGCGGGGCTTCCTACAATGAGCAGTTCTTC. Translation: CASSRSGASYNEQFF.

The gene calls are TRBV2 and TRBJ2-7; 8 nucleotides agree with TRBD2. Germline CDR1 SNHLY, CDR2 FYNNEI. This CDR3 has 13 residues. The junction had 4 bases not matched to a gene; V was cut back by 9 bases and J by 0 bases. CDR3 nucleotides: TGTGCCAGGAGGGGGACTAGCTCCTACGAGCAGTACTTC. Protein sequence: CARRGTSSYEQYF.

The chain joins TRBV7-9 to TRBJ2-7; 7 bases align to TRBD1. The ends lost 7 bases at V and 0 bases at J; junction bases unmatched: 6. CDR3 length: 14 residues. Germline-derived CDR1 and CDR2 are SEHNR and FQNEAQ (reference sequence). CDR3 bases: TGTGCCAGCACCTATAGGGACAGCTCCTACGAGCAGTACTTC. This translates into CASTYRDSSYEQYF. Full variable domain (remainder filled in from reference TRBV7-9 and TRBJ2-7): DTGVSQNPRHKITKRGQNVTFRCDPISEHNRLYWYRQTLGQGPEFLTYFQNEAQLEKSRLLSDRFSAERPKGSFSTLEIQRTEQGDSAMYLCASTYRDSSYEQYFGPGTRLTVT.

This clonotype has at least ten counts. The chain combines TRBV5-1 with TRBJ1-2, with D perhaps matching TRBD1 (5 bases). Germline CDR1 SGHRS, CDR2 YFSETQ. V was trimmed by 1 base and J by 0 bases, leaving 10 bases between them. The CDR3 is 15 amino acids. CDR3 amino acids: CASSLSVTANYGYTF. The DNA for the CDR3 is TGCGCCAGCAGCTTGTCCGTGACAGCTAACTATGGCTACACCTTC.

A few counts support this clonotype. This chain joins TRBV18 and TRBJ2-3; maybe TRBD2 (5 bases). CDR3 length equals 14 residues. CDR1 is KGHSH, CDR2 LQKENI, per germline. Trimming removed 3 bases at V and 2 bases at J, with 9 bases between. The CDR3 coding sequence is TGTGCCAGCTCACCGGACTTCCTCACAGATACGCAGTATTTT. Its protein is CASSPDFLTDTQYF.

For this clonotype: Mismatch with germline at one junction end may stem from a read error. The chain is built from TRBV7-8 and TRBJ2-1, with D tentatively TRBD2 (7 bases). Germline V CDR1 and CDR2: SGHVS, FQNEAQ. The CDR3 extends over 17 amino acids. CDR3 protein: CAGSLFGRGGTYNEQFF. The CDR3 region has the DNA TGTGCCGGCAGCTTATTTGGGCGCGGGGGCACGTACAATGAGCAGTTCTTC. Using reference TRBV7-8 and TRBJ2-1 for the parts outside the CDR3, the full variable domain is GAGVSQSPRYKVAKRGQDVALRCDPISGHVSLFWYQQALGQGPEFLTYFQNEAQLDKSGLPSDRFFAERPEGSVSTLKIQRTQQEDSAVYLCAGSLFGRGGTYNEQFFGPGTRLTVL.

This clonotype turned up a few times. The chain recombines TRBV3-1 with TRBJ2-3, with 13 bases fitting TRBD2. V was pared by 5 bases and J by 3 bases, with 8 bases of the junction left unmatched. Per the germline V gene, CDR1 is LGHDT and CDR2 is YNNKEL (reference sequence). The CDR3 loop spans 17 amino acids. This chain's CDR3 is CASSRTSGGGWTDTQYF. The CDR3 coding sequence is TGTGCCAGCAGCAGGACTAGCGGGGGTGGTTGGACAGATACGCAGTATTTT.

The chain links TRBV6-2 or TRBV6-3 to TRBJ2-1, with 9 bases lining up with TRBD2. From germline, CDR1 is MNHEY and CDR2 SVGEGT. There are 15 residues in the CDR3. V dropped 2 bases and J dropped 4; count of bases not matched to a gene: 3. The CDR3 here is CASSYDLAGYNEQFF. DNA of the CDR3: TGTGCCAGCAGTTACGATCTAGCGGGGTACAATGAGCAGTTCTTC.

The table lists this clonotype with a few counts. The chain uses TRBV6-2 or TRBV6-3 and TRBJ2-1; 11 positions match TRBD2. The CDR3 loop spans 16 amino acids. The germline gives CDR1 MNHEY, CDR2 SVGEGT. Trimming removed 2 bases from V and 5 bases from J; junction bases left unmatched: 5. CDR3 DNA sequence: TGTGCCAGCAGTTACCCCGGACTAGCGGGTCACAATGAGCAGTTCTTC. Encoded protein: CASSYPGLAGHNEQFF.

This clonotype was counted ten times or more. V gene TRBV6-6 combines with J gene TRBJ2-5; TRBD1 might be the D (5 bases). V was shortened by 6 bases and J by 2 bases, with 13 bases between the two germline ends. Germline CDR1 and CDR2: MNHNY and SVGAGI (reference sequence). The CDR3 covers 14 residues. The CDR3 region has the DNA TGTGCCAGCAGCCACAGGTTCCGTCAAGAGACCCAGTACTTC. This translates into CASSHRFRQETQYF.

This clonotype showed up just a few times. This chain links TRBV5-1 with TRBJ2-5; perhaps TRBD1 as D (5 bases). V shed 3 bases and J shed 2 bases, with 8 bases lying between them. CDR1 is SGHRS, CDR2 YFSETQ, per germline. This CDR3 is 13 amino acids long. The CDR3 region is CASSWTFQETQYF. The CDR3 bases are TGCGCCAGCAGCTGGACATTTCAAGAGACCCAGTACTTC.

As concerns this clonotype: Given a much more abundant clone one base away, this may be a read error. The chain combines TRBV9 with TRBJ2-1, with 8 bases fitting TRBD2. This CDR3 comprises 16 residues. The germline V gene has CDR1 SGDLS and CDR2 YYNGEE. The CDR3 protein is CASSVVSGSSHNEQFF. DNA of the CDR3: TGTGCCAGCAGCGTAGTCAGCGGGAGCTCCCACAATGAGCAGTTCTTC.

The V call is TRBV6-6, the J call TRBJ2-1, with 9 positions matching TRBD2. The ends lost 7 bases at V and 5 bases at J; junction bases unmatched: 9. Germline CDR1 and CDR2: MNHNY and SVGAGI (reference sequence). The length of the CDR3 is 15 residues. The DNA of the CDR3 is TGTGCCAGCATCCGGCGGGAGGGCCCAGACAATGAGCAGTTCTTC. Encoded protein: CASIRREGPDNEQFF.

This clonotype was found a few times. The rearrangement uses TRBV5-6 and TRBJ2-5; the D is unclear. The V and J ends lost 2 bases and 2 bases respectively, with 16 bases between them. Germline CDR1 SGHDT, CDR2 YYEEEE. The CDR3 extends over 16 amino acids. The CDR3 protein is CASSLPPAGTQETQYF. The CDR3 DNA sequence: TGTGCCAGCAGCTTACCCCCGGCAGGCACTCAAGAGACCCAGTACTTC.

In nucleotides, the CDR3 is TGCAGTGCTAGCTGGCTAGCGGGATGGAAGAGGGAAAACAATGAGCAGTTCTTC. Protein sequence: CSASWLAGWKRENNEQFF. The chain couples TRBV20-1 to TRBJ2-1, with TRBD2 identical over 9 bases. Germline V lookup: CDR1 DFQATT, CDR2 SNEGSKA (reference sequence). This CDR3 contains 18 residues. The J segment lost 5 bases and the V segment lost 3 bases, leaving 17 bases of the junction unmatched.

The V call is TRBV12-3 or TRBV12-4, the J call TRBJ2-7, with 12 bases that match TRBD2. V gave up 6 bases and J gave up 7 bases; unmatched junction bases: 13. This CDR3 contains 16 residues. This CDR3 reads CASRSWTSGMGNEQYF. CDR3 nucleotides: TGTGCCAGCAGATCCTGGACTAGCGGGATGGGTAATGAGCAGTACTTC.

This clonotype was found once. V is TRBV9 and J is TRBJ2-7; TRBD2 matches at 8 bases. Germline V gene sequence: CDR1 SGDLS, CDR2 YYNGEE. There are 16 residues in the CDR3. With V trimmed by 0 bases and J by 3 bases, 8 bases remained unmatched. This CDR3 reads CASSVESGRASYEQYF. The CDR3 DNA follows: TGTGCCAGCAGCGTAGAATCCGGGAGGGCCAGCTACGAGCAGTACTTC. The full variable domain, in which reference TRBV9 and TRBJ2-7 provide the parts outside the CDR3, is DSGVTQTPKHLITATGQRVTLRCSPRSGDLSVYWYQQSLDQGLQFLIQYYNGEERAKGNILERFSAQQFPDLHSELNLSSLELGDSALYFCASSVESGRASYEQYFGPGTRLTVT.

This clonotype appeared a few times. The chain is built from TRBV20-1 and TRBJ2-7, with D perhaps matching TRBD1 or TRBD2 (6 bases each). The CDR3 runs 14 residues. The V end was cut by 3 bases, the J end by 3 bases, with 15 bases between. From germline, CDR1 is DFQATT and CDR2 SNEGSKA (reference sequence). The CDR3 sequence: CSARTRPGDYEQYF. CDR3 DNA: TGCAGTGCTAGGACTAGACCAGGGGACTACGAGCAGTACTTC.

This clonotype was counted many times. The V and J genes are TRBV12-3 or TRBV12-4 and TRBJ1-2; 12 bases match TRBD1. CDR3 length equals 18 residues. V lost 3 bases to trimming and J lost 0 bases; unmatched junction nucleotides: 8. Here the CDR3 reads CASSFLGQGALANYGYTF. The CDR3 region has the DNA TGTGCCAGCAGTTTTTTGGGACAGGGGGCGTTGGCTAACTATGGCTACACCTTC.

About this clonotype: It may be a read error: a sequence one base away is much more abundant. The V and J genes are TRBV29-1 and TRBJ2-1; D perhaps matches TRBD1 (6 bases). The germline gives CDR1 SQVTM, CDR2 ANQGSEA. The CDR3 has 12 residues. V lost 3 bases to trimming and J lost 8 bases, with 11 bases between them. CDR3 in DNA: TGCAGCGTTGAGGTCAGGGGATATGAGCAGTTCTTC. Amino acid sequence: CSVEVRGYEQFF.

The CDR3 DNA reads TGTGCCTGGAGTGTACTTGGGCGGGGGGGACCTTCCTACGAGCAGTACTTC. Amino acid sequence: CAWSVLGRGGPSYEQYF. This chain connects TRBV30 to TRBJ2-7; 9 bases fit TRBD2. This CDR3 contains 17 residues. With V trimmed by 0 bases and J by 1 base, 10 bases remained unmatched. Germline lookup yields CDR1 GTSNPN and CDR2 SVGIG (reference sequence).

The CDR3 bases are TGTGCCAGCAGCTTAGGGCACGGTCCCCCCACAGATACGCAGTATTTT. Protein: CASSLGHGPPTDTQYF. This sequence joins TRBV7-2 and TRBJ2-3; D unclear. Trimming shortened V by 1 base and J by 2 bases, and 13 bases separated the two germline ends. Germline V gene lookup returns CDR1 SGHTA and CDR2 FQGNSA. The CDR3 runs to 16 residues. The whole variable domain, remainder taken from reference TRBV7-2 and TRBJ2-3, is GAGVSQSPSNKVTEKGKDVELRCDPISGHTALYWYRQSLGQGLEFLIYFQGNSAPDKSGLPSDRFSAERTGGSVSTLTIQRTQQEDSAVYLCASSLGHGPPTDTQYFGPGTRLTVL.

This chain joins TRBV12-3 or TRBV12-4 and TRBJ1-5; maybe TRBD1 (6 bases). With 8 bases removed from V and 4 bases from J, the gap between germline ends came to 24 bases. This CDR3 is 17 amino acids long. The CDR3 protein is CASGRRHPQGWNQPQHF. The CDR3 DNA reads as TGTGCCAGCGGCAGGAGGCACCCACAGGGATGGAATCAGCCCCAGCATTTT.

The chain joins TRBV20-1 to TRBJ2-7; maybe TRBD2 (5 bases). Germline V CDR1 and CDR2: DFQATT, SNEGSKA (reference sequence). The CDR3 extends over 14 amino acids. V was cut by 3 bases and J by 2 bases, with 14 bases left in between. The CDR3 protein is CSASPRTSPYEQYF. As DNA, the CDR3 is TGCAGTGCTAGTCCGAGAACTAGTCCCTACGAGCAGTACTTC.